What follows are 23 T cell receptor beta chains derived from one specimen sequenced in a study of T cells after yellow fever vaccination. Using its own MiXCR run on the 5' RACE reads, TCRdb lists one record per CDR3 protein. The data show about 360,000 distinct CDR3 sequences, about 6.2% seen once. Sequenced here: PBMCs, sampled 5 days after the yellow fever booster vaccination. The receptors were sampled from a man younger than 40 who received the YFV17D yellow fever vaccine.

The chain has TRBV10-3 and TRBJ1-1, with TRBD1 as a possible D gene (6 bases). V was pared by 0 bases and J by 5 bases, with 10 bases between. The CDR3 contains 14 residues. Germline V gives CDR1 ENHRY, CDR2 SYGVKD. The CDR3 region is CAISESRGRTEAFF. Written as DNA, the CDR3 is TGTGCCATCAGTGAGTCCCGGGGGCGAACTGAAGCTTTCTTT.

The sample holds many counts of this clonotype. This chain connects TRBV6-4 to TRBJ2-2; no firm D call. The V end lost 4 bases, the J end lost 5 bases, and 8 bases lay between the germline ends. Looked up from germline, CDR1 is MRHNA and CDR2 is SNTAGT. The CDR3 sequence is 13 residues long. This chain's CDR3 is CASSAASTGELFF. CDR3 in DNA: TGTGCCAGCAGTGCGGCTAGTACCGGGGAGCTGTTTTTT.

CDR3 sequence: CASREGGGDNSPLHF. The DNA of the CDR3 is TGTGCCAGCAGGGAAGGGGGGGGGGATAATTCACCCCTCCACTTT. The chain recombines TRBV5-8 with TRBJ1-6; maybe TRBD1 (6 bases). Germline values: CDR1 SGHTS, CDR2 YDEGEE. V lost 5 bases and J lost 5, with 14 bases in between. CDR3 size: 15 residues.

This clonotype was counted at least ten times. The rearrangement uses TRBV3-1 and TRBJ2-7; D tentatively fits TRBD1 or TRBD2 (6 bases each). This CDR3 region has 14 residues. Germline CDR1 reads LGHDT; CDR2 reads YNNKEL (reference sequence). The ends were cut back, 5 bases at V and 12 bases at J, with 23 bases in the middle. CDR3 in DNA: TGTGCCAGCAGCGTGAACGCGGGACAAGAGAAGGCGTACTTC. Amino acid sequence: CASSVNAGQEKAYF.

The CDR3 sequence is CASSGLNTEAFF. CDR3 DNA: TGTGCCAGCAGTGGGCTGAACACTGAAGCTTTCTTT. The chain joins TRBV27 to TRBJ1-1; D is ambiguous. V dropped 5 bases and J dropped 0 bases, with 4 bases sitting between them. Germline CDR1 is MNHEY and CDR2 is SMNVEV (reference sequence). The CDR3 is made up of 12 amino acids.

This sequence joins TRBV5-6 and TRBJ2-3; D is ambiguous. The CDR3 is 12 residues long. Germline V gene data show CDR1 as SGHDT and CDR2 as YYEEEE. Trimming cost V 2 bases and J 7 bases, with 8 bases left between them. CDR3 in amino acids: CASSFERHTQYF. The CDR3 bases are TGTGCCAGCAGCTTTGAGCGTCATACGCAGTATTTT.

There are a few counts of this clonotype. The gene calls are TRBV27 and TRBJ2-3, with a possible D match to TRBD2 (6 bases). The CDR3 runs 15 residues. The germline V gene encodes CDR1 MNHEY and CDR2 SMNVEV (reference sequence). The V and J ends lost 6 bases and 2 bases respectively, with 15 bases between them. CDR3 loop: CASRLRDSLTDTQYF. The DNA of the CDR3 is TGTGCCAGCAGACTTAGGGACTCTCTCACAGATACGCAGTATTTT.

This clonotype was seen at least ten times. The chain recombines TRBV7-2 with TRBJ2-1; 8 bases fit TRBD2. The CDR3 runs to 17 residues. V shed 5 bases, J shed 5 bases, and the junction held 14 bases outside the gene matches. The germline V gene encodes CDR1 SGHTA and CDR2 FQGNSA. The DNA of the CDR3 is TGTGCCAGCAGCGGGAATAGGGCGGGAGGCCACAACAATGAGCAGTTCTTC. Encoded protein: CASSGNRAGGHNNEQFF.

Here the CDR3 DNA reads TGCAGCGTTGATAGCCCGGGGGGCGACTATGGCTACACCTTC. Translation gives CSVDSPGGDYGYTF. The chain employs TRBV29-1 and TRBJ1-2; possibly TRBD1 for D (6 bases). V was trimmed by 3 bases and J by 3 bases, leaving 14 bases between them. Germline V gene data show CDR1 as SQVTM and CDR2 as ANQGSEA. This CDR3 is 14 amino acids long.

This clonotype was recorded many times. Here the CDR3 DNA reads TGTGCCAGCAGCTTTAACGGGCGGGGCACAGATACGCAGTATTTT. It yields the protein CASSFNGRGTDTQYF. The chain joins TRBV5-4 to TRBJ2-3; weak D call: TRBD2 (5 bases). The CDR3 is 15 residues long. The germline CDR1 and CDR2 sequences are SGHNT and YYREEE (reference sequence). With 2 bases removed from V and 1 base from J, the gap between germline ends came to 11 bases.

This clonotype was observed at least ten times. The chain uses TRBV7-2 and TRBJ2-7, with D perhaps TRBD1 (6 bases). Germline V gene data show CDR1 as SGHTA and CDR2 as FQGNSA. Trimming took off 5 bases at V and 2 bases at J, with 13 bases between the two ends. The CDR3 extends over 14 amino acids. The CDR3 protein is CASSPRQVPYEQYF. DNA of the CDR3: TGTGCCAGCAGCCCCCGACAGGTACCCTACGAGCAGTACTTC. The complete variable domain, with remaining parts taken from reference TRBV7-2 and TRBJ2-7, reads GAGVSQSPSNKVTEKGKDVELRCDPISGHTALYWYRQSLGQGLEFLIYFQGNSAPDKSGLPSDRFSAERTGGSVSTLTIQRTQQEDSAVYLCASSPRQVPYEQYFGPGTRLTVT.

V is TRBV20-1 and J is TRBJ2-1; D uncertain. This CDR3 has 11 residues. The germline V and J ends were trimmed by 3 bases and 9 bases, with 9 bases remaining between them. CDR1 DFQATT and CDR2 SNEGSKA come from the germline V gene (reference sequence). The CDR3 nucleotides are TGCAGTGCTAGCGCACAGCGTGAGCAGTTCTTC. It encodes CSASAQREQFF.

The genes are TRBV7-6 and TRBJ2-3, with 8 bases that match TRBD2. The V gene's germline CDR1 is SGHVS and CDR2 FNYEAQ. Trimming at V came to 4 bases and at J to 1 base, leaving 19 bases not matched to a gene. The CDR3 length is 20 residues. The CDR3 protein is CASSSLFSSGQGVGTDTQYF. CDR3 coding DNA: TGTGCCAGCAGCTCCCTTTTCTCTAGCGGGCAAGGCGTGGGCACAGATACGCAGTATTTT.

The chain recombines TRBV29-1 with TRBJ2-1; TRBD2 agrees at 10 bases. Germline-derived CDR1 and CDR2 are SQVTM and ANQGSEA. The J segment lost 10 bases and the V segment lost 3 bases, leaving 9 bases of the junction unmatched. The CDR3 is 14 residues long. This chain's CDR3 is CSVDRSSGRGEQFF. CDR3 sequence (DNA): TGCAGCGTTGATCGGTCTAGCGGGAGAGGGGAGCAGTTCTTC.

This clonotype has only a few counts. V is TRBV7-8 and J is TRBJ2-3; the D is unclear. The CDR3 consists of 12 residues. The germline V gene encodes CDR1 SGHVS and CDR2 FQNEAQ. Trimming removed 0 bases at V and 7 bases at J, with 5 bases between. CDR3: CASSLAPYTQYF. The CDR3 nucleotides are TGTGCCAGCAGCTTAGCCCCTTATACGCAGTATTTT.

This clonotype occurred many times. DNA of the CDR3: TGTGCCAGCAGCTTGGTGACAAACAATGAGCAGTTCTTC. The encoded protein is CASSLVTNNEQFF. The chain is built from TRBV5-5 and TRBJ2-1; D unresolved. The CDR3 is made up of 13 amino acids. Germline V CDR1 and CDR2: SGHKS, YYEKEE (reference sequence). The V end lost 0 bases, the J end lost 5 bases, and 6 bases lay between the germline ends.

This clonotype was seen more than once but under ten times. This chain connects TRBV9 to TRBJ1-6, with 8 nucleotides matching TRBD1. Trimming cost V 3 bases and J 11 bases; bases outside gene matches: 7. The CDR3 is made up of 14 amino acids. From germline, CDR1 is SGDLS and CDR2 YYNGEE. The CDR3 DNA follows: TGTGCCAGCAGCGCAGGACAGGGTGTGCCACCCCTCCACTTT. It yields the protein CASSAGQGVPPLHF.

This clonotype occurred many times. CDR3 coding DNA: TGCAGTGCTAGAGGATTTTCTGGAGCTAATATCGGGGAGACCCAGTACTTC. As protein: CSARGFSGANIGETQYF. The V gene is TRBV20-1, the J gene TRBJ2-5; D not resolved. Per the germline V gene, CDR1 is DFQATT and CDR2 is SNEGSKA (reference sequence). Trimming took off 1 base at V and 5 bases at J, with 23 bases between the two ends. This CDR3 has 17 amino acids.

J is TRBJ2-7 and V is TRBV7-8; D may be TRBD1 (6 bases). From germline, CDR1 is SGHVS and CDR2 FQNEAQ. The length of the CDR3 is 13 residues. V lost 0 bases to trimming and J lost 5 bases, with 8 bases between them. The CDR3 DNA reads TGTGCCAGCAGCTTAGCCCAGGGGAACGAGCAGTACTTC. Its translation: CASSLAQGNEQYF.

Remarks on this clonotype: The germline gene is not matched at one end of the junction; a read error may be the cause. V is TRBV7-2 and J is TRBJ1-4, with 11 bases identical to TRBD1. The germline gives CDR1 SGHTA, CDR2 FQGNSA. The CDR3 has 14 amino acids. DNA of the CDR3: TGTGTCAGCAGCCTAGACGGACAGGGGGCTCGTCTGTTTTTT. Residues: CVSSLDGQGARLFF.

This chain connects TRBV6-5 to TRBJ2-5, with 11 bases that match TRBD2. CDR1 is MNHEY and CDR2 is SVGAGI in the germline V gene. The CDR3 length is 15 residues. V lost 2 bases to trimming and J lost 3 bases; unmatched junction nucleotides: 2. CDR3 loop: CASSYLGLAEETQYF. The CDR3 DNA is TGTGCCAGCAGTTACCTGGGACTAGCGGAAGAGACCCAGTACTTC.

This clonotype was seen a few times. The J gene is TRBJ2-5, the V gene TRBV4-3; D is uncertain. The CDR3 spans 14 residues. Germline V gene lookup returns CDR1 LGHNA and CDR2 YSLEER. V dropped 0 bases and J dropped 3 bases, with 8 bases sitting between them. The CDR3 region has the DNA TGCGCCAGCAGCCAAGAGTATGCCGAAGAGACCCAGTACTTC. Encoded protein: CASSQEYAEETQYF.

The chain links TRBV20-1 to TRBJ1-5, with 9 bases that match TRBD1. The CDR3 runs to 17 residues. CDR1 DFQATT and CDR2 SNEGSKA come from the germline V gene (reference sequence). The J segment lost 6 bases and the V segment lost 3 bases, leaving 15 bases of the junction unmatched. CDR3 in amino acids: CSASVRGDRDVGQPQHF. The CDR3 nucleotides read TGCAGTGCTAGCGTGAGGGGGGACAGGGACGTGGGTCAGCCCCAGCATTTT.